Below are 31 T cell receptor beta chains sequenced from a single sample in a study of PD-1 blockade in mismatch repair-deficient tumors. Here immunoSEQ multiplex PCR was the method, and the copy in TCRdb shows in-frame clones only, minus some. The table records around 18,000 clones, 75% to 90% of them present only once. Sequencing used PBMCs, obtained less than 25 weeks after starting pembrolizumab. The receptors come from an adult with mismatch repair-deficient cancer.

In its sample, this clone was seen once. V gene TRBV6-5 combines with J gene TRBJ2-1; the match to TRBD2 covers 10 bases. The CDR3 has 15 amino acids. The J segment lost 3 bases and the V segment lost 6 bases, leaving 5 bases of the junction unmatched. CDR1 is MNHEY and CDR2 is SVGAGI in the germline V gene. CDR3 DNA sequence: TGTGCCAGCAGCATCGGACTAGCGGACTACAATGAGCAGTTCTTC. Amino acid sequence: CASSIGLADYNEQFF.

The CDR3 sequence is CASSLIPAVTAYNEQFF. DNA for the CDR3: TGTGCCAGCAGCTTAATCCCAGCGGTGACGGCGTACAATGAGCAGTTCTTC. V usage is TRBV21-1 and J usage is TRBJ2-1; the tabulated D call, TRBD2, remains unverified against the DNA. TRBV21-1 is listed as a pseudogene. CDR3 size: 17 residues.

The chain couples TRBV15 to TRBJ2-1; 7 positions match TRBD2. The J segment lost 4 bases and the V segment lost 3 bases, leaving 12 bases of the junction unmatched. This CDR3 spans 17 amino acids. CDR1 is LNHNV and CDR2 is YYDKDF in the germline V gene (reference sequence). The CDR3 DNA sequence: TGTGCCACCAGCAGGGTGACGGTGGCGGGAGTGTACAATGAGCAGTTCTTC. It specifies CATSRVTVAGVYNEQFF.

Here the CDR3 DNA reads TGCGCCAGCAGTAACAGGGGGAATGATGCGTTCTTC. Its translation: CASSNRGNDAFF. The chain has TRBV10-1 and TRBJ2-1, with 8 positions matching TRBD1. The V segment lost 5 bases and the J segment 15 bases; nucleotides outside the gene matches: 9. This CDR3 has 12 residues. Germline V gene data show CDR1 as WNHNN and CDR2 as SYGVQD (reference sequence).

This chain's CDR3 is CASSRQGIYGYTF. The CDR3, as DNA: TGTGCCAGCAGCCGACAGGGGATCTATGGCTACACCTTC. The gene calls are TRBV11-2 and TRBJ1-2; 8 bases line up with TRBD1. The CDR3 length is 13 residues. Unmatched junction bases numbered 3, after V lost 5 bases and J lost 4 bases. CDR1 is SGHAT and CDR2 is FQNNGV in the germline V gene.

This clone was observed a few times. This chain joins TRBV2 and TRBJ2-7, with 11 bases that match TRBD1. Unmatched junction bases numbered 4, after V lost 6 bases and J lost 0 bases. The germline V gene has CDR1 SNHLY and CDR2 FYNNEI. CDR3 length: 15 amino acids. For the CDR3, the DNA is TGTGCCAGCAGCCGGACAGGGGGCTACTCCTACGAGCAGTACTTC. Amino acid sequence: CASSRTGGYSYEQYF.

This clone was seen just once. This chain joins TRBV18 and TRBJ2-1; 7 positions agree with TRBD1. From germline, CDR1 is KGHSH and CDR2 LQKENI. V gave up 8 bases and J gave up 4 bases; unmatched junction bases: 11. This CDR3 is built from 15 residues. The chain's CDR3 is CASNTGAPIYNEQFF. The CDR3 DNA is TGTGCCAGCAATACAGGGGCCCCCATTTACAATGAGCAGTTCTTC. The variable domain in full, completed from reference TRBV18 and TRBJ2-1, reads NAGVMQNPRHLVRRRGQEARLRCSPMKGHSHVYWYRQLPEEGLKFMVYLQKENIIDESGMPKERFSAEFPKEGPSILRIQQVVRGDSAAYFCASNTGAPIYNEQFFGPGTRLTVL.

The rearrangement links TRBV19 to TRBJ2-2; the D gene is possibly TRBD1 (5 bases). The V gene's germline CDR1 is LNHDA and CDR2 SQIVND (reference sequence). The CDR3 is 12 residues long. V gave up 5 bases and J gave up 6 bases, with 7 bases separating them. CDR3 in amino acids: CASSSTAGELFF. The CDR3 DNA reads TGTGCCAGTAGTTCGACAGCCGGGGAGCTGTTTTTT.

This chain links TRBV11-2 with TRBJ2-7, with D perhaps matching TRBD2 (5 bases). V lost 2 bases to trimming and J lost 5 bases, with 13 bases between them. Germline V CDR1 and CDR2: SGHAT, FQNNGV. The CDR3 has 14 amino acids. CDR3 coding DNA: TGTGCCAGCAGCTTAAATTACCGGGGTAACGAGCAGTACTTC. It codes for CASSLNYRGNEQYF.

The chain carries TRBV19 and TRBJ2-1; the match to TRBD2 covers 7 bases. The CDR3 contains 16 residues. Trimming removed 0 bases from V and 2 bases from J; junction bases left unmatched: 4. The germline gives CDR1 LNHDA, CDR2 SQIVND (reference sequence). The CDR3 nucleotides are TGTGCCAGTAGTATAGATAGGGAGGGGACCTACAATGAGCAGTTCTTC. Translation gives CASSIDREGTYNEQFF. Full variable domain (rest looked up from reference TRBV19 and TRBJ2-1): DGGITQSPKYLFRKEGQNVTLSCEQNLNHDAMYWYRQDPGQGLRLIYYSQIVNDFQKGDIAEGYSVSREKKESFPLTVTSAQKNPTAFYLCASSIDREGTYNEQFFGPGTRLTVL.

This clone was seen a few times. The J gene is TRBJ2-7, the V gene TRBV19; 8 nucleotides match TRBD1. The ends lost 5 bases at V and 2 bases at J; junction bases unmatched: 2. Looked up from germline, CDR1 is LNHDA and CDR2 is SQIVND (reference sequence). This CDR3 spans 13 amino acids. CDR3 nucleotides: TGTGCCAGTAGTGAGACAGGGGCCTACGAGCAGTACTTC. The encoded protein is CASSETGAYEQYF.

The V and J genes are TRBV28 and TRBJ1-2, with TRBD1 matching over 7 bases. V gave up 6 bases and J gave up 8 bases; unmatched junction bases: 15. This CDR3 spans 15 amino acids. Germline assignment: CDR1 MDHEN and CDR2 SYDVKM. CDR3 in amino acids: CASSPGQVGLGGYTF. The DNA for the CDR3 is TGTGCCAGCAGCCCCGGACAGGTAGGGCTCGGGGGCTACACCTTC.

The chain joins TRBV9 to TRBJ1-1, with TRBD1 as a possible D gene (6 bases). V dropped 0 bases and J dropped 5 bases, with 11 bases sitting between them. This CDR3 region has 14 residues. Germline assignment: CDR1 SGDLS and CDR2 YYNGEE. The CDR3 loop reads CASSVDREGTEAFF. CDR3 nucleotides: TGTGCCAGCAGCGTAGACAGGGAGGGGACTGAAGCTTTCTTT.

The chain uses TRBV19 and TRBJ1-1, with 7 nucleotides matching TRBD1. J was trimmed by 4 bases and V by 5 bases; bases with no gene match: 10. CDR3 size: 15 residues. Germline V lookup: CDR1 LNHDA, CDR2 SQIVND (reference sequence). The CDR3 sequence is CASSALQGFGTEAFF. CDR3 DNA sequence: TGTGCCAGTAGTGCCTTACAGGGGTTCGGCACTGAAGCTTTCTTT.

Details on this clone: At the DNA level, this CDR3 is encoded by other sequences in the same sample as well. The chain joins TRBV5-1 to TRBJ2-6; D is unresolved. Trimming left V 0 bases short and J 1 base short, with 8 bases between. CDR1 SGHRS and CDR2 YFSETQ come from the germline V gene. The length of the CDR3 is 16 residues. The CDR3 region is CASSLARLSGANVLTF. In DNA, the CDR3 is TGCGCCAGCAGCTTGGCTCGTCTTTCTGGGGCCAACGTCCTGACTTTC.

The genes are TRBV30 and TRBJ1-1, with D unclear. The CDR3 totals 13 residues. Germline-derived CDR1 and CDR2 are GTSNPN and SVGIG (reference sequence). Deletions cut 2 bases from V and 1 base from J, with 8 bases between. The CDR3 nucleotides read TGTGCCTGGAGTCCAACCAGGAACACTGAAGCTTTCTTT. This sequence encodes CAWSPTRNTEAFF.

The chain has TRBV5-4 and TRBJ1-2; D is uncertain. V was trimmed by 0 bases and J by 10 bases, leaving 13 bases between them. This CDR3 is built from 13 residues. Germline-derived CDR1 and CDR2 are SGHNT and YYREEE (reference sequence). The CDR3 DNA reads TGTGCCAGCAGCTTGGCACAGAATAATGTCTACACCTTC. This translates into CASSLAQNNVYTF.

This clone was found a few times. J is TRBJ2-7 and V is TRBV11-2; D is possibly TRBD1 (6 bases). Germline values: CDR1 SGHAT, CDR2 FQNNGV. Trimming removed 1 base from V and 2 bases from J, with 12 bases in between. The CDR3 is 15 amino acids. The CDR3 DNA reads TGTGCCAGCAGCTTAGGAGCAGGGGACACCTACGAGCAGTACTTC. This encodes CASSLGAGDTYEQYF.

The V gene is TRBV28, the J gene TRBJ2-1, with 9 bases fitting TRBD2. Germline assignment: CDR1 MDHEN and CDR2 SYDVKM. V trimming: 5 bases; J trimming: 10 bases; junction bases outside the gene matches: 12. The CDR3 covers 15 residues. CDR3 DNA: TGTGCCAGCAGTCCCTCCCTAGCGGGGAAACCCGAGCAGTTCTTC. Its protein product is CASSPSLAGKPEQFF.

The gene calls are TRBV9 and TRBJ2-3, with 8 bases identical to TRBD2. Germline V gene lookup returns CDR1 SGDLS and CDR2 YYNGEE. V gave up 2 bases and J gave up 1 base; unmatched junction bases: 3. This CDR3 comprises 15 residues. The CDR3 nucleotides are TGTGCCAGCAGCGTTCGGGAGGGGGGCACAGATACGCAGTATTTT. Protein sequence: CASSVREGGTDTQYF. Looking up the rest from reference TRBV9 and TRBJ2-3 gives the full variable domain: DSGVTQTPKHLITATGQRVTLRCSPRSGDLSVYWYQQSLDQGLQFLIQYYNGEERAKGNILERFSAQQFPDLHSELNLSSLELGDSALYFCASSVREGGTDTQYFGPGTRLTVL.

The V gene is TRBV15, the J gene TRBJ1-1, with 8 bases aligning to TRBD1. This CDR3 contains 14 residues. Germline CDR1 is LNHNV and CDR2 is YYDKDF (reference sequence). The junction had 4 bases not matched to a gene; V was cut back by 3 bases and J by 4 bases. The CDR3 nucleotides are TGTGCCACCAGCAGGGCCACAGGGGGCACTGAAGCTTTCTTT. Its translation: CATSRATGGTEAFF.

This chain joins TRBV10-1 and TRBJ2-7; tentative D call: TRBD2 (5 bases). Per the germline V gene, CDR1 is WNHNN and CDR2 is SYGVQD (reference sequence). Trimming cost V 8 bases and J 0 bases, with 14 bases left between them. The CDR3 length is 14 residues. This CDR3 is CASARTGSSYEQYF. The DNA for the CDR3 is TGCGCCAGCGCCAGGACGGGGAGCTCCTACGAGCAGTACTTC.

This clone was picked up a small number of times. The chain carries TRBV21-1 and TRBJ1-1; no check of the table's D call, TRBD1, against the DNA was made. TRBV21-1 is recorded as a pseudogene. The CDR3 sequence is 12 residues long. The CDR3 coding sequence is TGTGCCAGCAGAGGGGGAAAGACTGAAGCTTTCTTT. It translates to CASRGGKTEAFF.

This clone was picked up one time. The DNA of the CDR3 is TGTGCCAGCAGTTTTAGGCGGGGCTATGGCTACACCTTC. Its translation: CASSFRRGYGYTF. The chain uses TRBV28 and TRBJ1-2, with D uncertain. The germline V gene encodes CDR1 MDHEN and CDR2 SYDVKM. This CDR3 is built from 13 residues. V was shortened by 3 bases and J by 4 bases, with 9 bases between the two germline ends.

The chain combines TRBV5-1 with TRBJ2-6, with 8 bases that match TRBD1. The germline V gene has CDR1 SGHRS and CDR2 YFSETQ. The CDR3 totals 17 residues. Trimming cost V 3 bases and J 0 bases; bases outside gene matches: 5. CDR3 in DNA: TGCGCCAGCAGCTCCCGGGACAGGCACTCTGGGGCCAACGTCCTGACTTTC. Protein product: CASSSRDRHSGANVLTF.

The chain links TRBV5-1 to TRBJ1-5; no reliable D call. Germline loops: CDR1 SGHRS, CDR2 YFSETQ. V dropped 0 bases and J dropped 0 bases, with 4 bases sitting between them. CDR3 length: 14 amino acids. CDR3 DNA sequence: TGCGCCAGCAGCTTGGGACATAGCAATCAGCCCCAGCATTTT. Protein product: CASSLGHSNQPQHF.

This clone was counted a single time. This CDR3 is CATSGGVSGELFF. For the CDR3, the DNA is TGTGCCACCTCGGGAGGTGTTTCCGGGGAGCTGTTTTTT. The chain uses TRBV5-3 and TRBJ2-2; 7 nucleotides align to TRBD2. TRBV5-3 is an open reading frame, and its role is uncertain. The CDR3 runs 13 residues. With V trimmed by 9 bases and J by 6 bases, 8 bases remained unmatched.

V gene TRBV5-6 combines with J gene TRBJ2-1, with TRBD1 matching 8 bases. V shed 2 bases and J 4 bases; nucleotides not matched to a gene: 5. The CDR3 has 15 residues. Germline V lookup: CDR1 SGHDT, CDR2 YYEEEE. The chain's CDR3 is CASSFRDRSYNEQFF. The CDR3 DNA is TGTGCCAGCAGCTTCCGGGACAGGAGTTACAATGAGCAGTTCTTC.

The rearrangement links TRBV7-3 to TRBJ2-3; D gene ambiguous. The length of the CDR3 is 13 residues. Per the germline V gene, CDR1 is SGHTA and CDR2 is FQGTGA. Between the trimmed V and J ends, which lost 8 bases and 1 base, there was a span of 10 bases. The CDR3 sequence is CASRQAGTDTQYF. The DNA of the CDR3 is TGTGCCAGCCGGCAGGCAGGCACAGATACGCAGTATTTT.

The V call is TRBV7-2, the J call TRBJ2-5, with TRBD2 matching 11 bases. Trimming cost V 5 bases and J 3 bases; bases outside gene matches: 8. The CDR3 totals 16 residues. CDR1 SGHTA and CDR2 FQGNSA come from the germline V gene. The chain's CDR3 is CASSPLAGEWEETQYF. The CDR3 DNA is TGTGCCAGCAGCCCACTAGCGGGAGAGTGGGAAGAGACCCAGTACTTC. The full variable domain, in which reference TRBV7-2 and TRBJ2-5 provide the parts outside the CDR3, is GAGVSQSPSNKVTEKGKDVELRCDPISGHTALYWYRQSLGQGLEFLIYFQGNSAPDKSGLPSDRFSAERTGGSVSTLTIQRTQQEDSAVYLCASSPLAGEWEETQYFGPGTRLLVL.

The chain is built from TRBV11-2 and TRBJ2-5; D not certain. CDR3 length: 14 amino acids. The V and J ends lost 6 bases and 2 bases respectively, with 13 bases between them. Germline V gives CDR1 SGHAT, CDR2 FQNNGV. CDR3 sequence (DNA): TGTGCCAGCAGGCATTGGCGGATACAAGAGACCCAGTACTTC. Translation gives CASRHWRIQETQYF.